Given below is one T cell receptor beta chain in context. Its target is unknown. The data stem from a study of shared clonotypes between healthy human individuals. The naive CD8 population came from CD45RO-negative cells selected for CCR7, without terminally differentiated effector memory CD45RA+ cells. Findings and caveats of the study: Sorted-subset sequencing, rarefaction showed, was incomplete despite large depth.

Assay: immunoSEQ multiplex PCR; the TCRdb copy retains only in-frame clones and omits some. Of 660,000 or so clones listed, about 95% are singletons. Germline V gene sequence: CDR1 SGDLS, CDR2 YYNGEE. V gave up 4 bases and J gave up 4 bases; unmatched junction bases: 10. This CDR3 is built from 16 residues. The sequence came from a woman in her thirties in good health. V and J are TRBV9 and TRBJ2-7; 11 positions agree with TRBD2. What was sequenced was naive CD8+ T cells sorted from blood. The CDR3 DNA follows: TGTGCCAGCAGCCCCCGAAATAGCGGGAGGGCGTACGAGCAGTACTTC. The encoded protein is CASSPRNSGRAYEQYF.